The entry below gives a single T cell receptor beta chain sequence along with its context. This record comes from a study of shared clonotypes between healthy human individuals. The data were produced by immunoSEQ multiplex PCR, yet TCRdb's version contains in-frame clones alone and is incomplete. The profile covers about 2.4 million clones, with approximately 93% appearing a single time and about 0.39% taken by the ten largest. The CDR3 length is 15 residues. Germline V gene sequence: CDR1 SGDLS, CDR2 YYNGEE. V was trimmed by 2 bases and J by 2 bases, leaving 13 bases between them. This clonotype originated in a man between 18 and 29 years old in good health. Some clones in this sample may be carry-over from other donors' samples. The chain links TRBV9 to TRBJ1-1; TRBD1 might be the D (5 bases). Sequenced sample: naive CD4+ T cells from PBMCs. Subset specified: CD45RA+ positively selected. In DNA, the CDR3 is TGTGCCAGCAGCGTGGGTTCCAGGGATAACACTGAAGCTTTCTTT. This sequence encodes CASSVGSRDNTEAFF.